The 15 T cell receptor beta chains listed next were all sequenced from one sample in a study of blood T cells in healthy people across ages (dated by TCRdb to between 2015 and 2016). Library preparation was by 5' RACE. The reads were generated on an Illumina HiSeq 2500. A second PCR of about 6 to 11 cycles was performed with a sample-barcoded 5' primer and a J-beta primer mix. TCRdb reprocessed the public reads (quality trimming at Q25 with fastp, clone calling with MiXCR) and kept in-frame beta chains. When rows share a CDR3 protein, they turn into one entry using the most common DNA and genes. The sample includes roughly 900,000 distinct CDR3 sequences, with about 48% observed a single time. The biggest ten clones account for roughly 12% of the sample. The sequenced sample consisted of blood. The receptors stem from a young man in good health.

Comments on this clonotype: Being one base from a much bigger clone, this may be a read error. The chain has TRBV12-3 or TRBV12-4 and TRBJ2-6; no clear D gene. The CDR3 consists of 12 residues. V lost 6 bases and J lost 3, with 3 bases in between. CDR3 bases: TGTGCCAGCAGGTTTGGGGCCAACGTCCTGACTTTC. It codes for CASRFGANVLTF.

The V call is TRBV4-2, the J call TRBJ2-5; possibly TRBD2 for D (6 bases). The germline V and J ends were trimmed by 1 base and 3 bases, with 9 bases remaining between them. The CDR3 is made up of 14 amino acids. CDR1 and CDR2 (germline): LGHNA, YNFKEQ. The CDR3 region is CASSQVGGEETQYF. In nucleotides, the CDR3 is TGTGCCAGCAGCCAAGTAGGCGGGGAAGAGACCCAGTACTTC.

The chain links TRBV28 to TRBJ1-5; D is unresolved. Germline CDR1 and CDR2: MDHEN and SYDVKM. The CDR3 is 15 amino acids. Trimming left V 2 bases short and J 2 bases short, with 10 bases between. The CDR3 DNA follows: TGTGCCAGCAGTTTAAGTTATCTGGGCAATCAGCCCCAGCATTTT. This encodes CASSLSYLGNQPQHF.

The chain is built from TRBV7-9 and TRBJ2-1; D not certain. V gave up 5 bases and J gave up 8 bases, with 16 bases separating them. CDR1 SEHNR and CDR2 FQNEAQ come from the germline V gene (reference sequence). The CDR3 runs 14 residues. Here the CDR3 reads CASSRRLGGDEQFF. CDR3 DNA sequence: TGTGCCAGCAGCCGACGGCTTGGTGGCGATGAGCAGTTCTTC.

J is TRBJ2-1 and V is TRBV9; the match to TRBD1 covers 10 bases. The CDR3 totals 16 residues. Germline V gene lookup returns CDR1 SGDLS and CDR2 YYNGEE. Losses at the gene ends were 0 bases for V and 6 bases for J; bases not matched to a gene: 6. DNA for the CDR3: TGTGCCAGCAGCGTAGCCCCGGGACAGGGGAGCAATGAGCAGTTCTTC. It specifies CASSVAPGQGSNEQFF.

V is TRBV28 and J is TRBJ2-7, with D tentatively TRBD1 (5 bases). Trimming took off 4 bases at V and 3 bases at J, with 19 bases between the two ends. The germline V gene encodes CDR1 MDHEN and CDR2 SYDVKM. CDR3 length: 16 residues. The CDR3 DNA is TGTGCCAGCAGTTCCGGGTTGGGGCCTAGAATCTACGAGCAGTACTTC. This encodes CASSSGLGPRIYEQYF.

This chain uses TRBV6-2 or TRBV6-3 with TRBJ2-4; 10 bases line up with TRBD2. CDR1 and CDR2 from the germline V gene are MNHEY and SVGEGT. This CDR3 has 18 amino acids. V shed 2 bases and J 3 bases; nucleotides not matched to a gene: 10. The CDR3 is CASSYLAGEYRVKNIQYF. CDR3 DNA: TGTGCCAGCAGTTACCTAGCGGGGGAGTATAGAGTCAAAAACATTCAGTACTTC.

The CDR3 loop reads CASSQVLRGPTTYEQYF. The CDR3 DNA is TGCGCCAGCAGCCAAGTTTTAAGGGGGCCAACAACCTACGAGCAGTACTTC. This chain joins TRBV4-1 and TRBJ2-7, with 7 bases aligning to TRBD1. The CDR3 spans 17 residues. Per germline, CDR1 MGHRA and CDR2 YSYEKL. With 1 base clipped from V and 2 bases from J, the junction kept 11 bases outside the gene matches.

The rearrangement links TRBV29-1 to TRBJ2-7, with 11 bases matching TRBD1. Germline V lookup: CDR1 SQVTM, CDR2 ANQGSEA. Trimming at V came to 4 bases and at J to 6 bases, leaving 2 bases not matched to a gene. The CDR3 totals 12 residues. In DNA form, the CDR3 reads TGCAGCGTTGGGACAGGGGGCTCCGAGCAGTACTTC. Protein: CSVGTGGSEQYF.

The J gene is TRBJ2-1, the V gene TRBV20-1; no definite D call. The V gene lost 3 bases and the J gene lost 5 bases, with 17 bases spanning the gap. CDR1 is DFQATT and CDR2 is SNEGSKA in the germline V gene (reference sequence). This CDR3 has 15 amino acids. The CDR3 loop is CSASNARVRHNEQFF. The CDR3 DNA reads TGCAGTGCTAGCAATGCACGAGTTCGGCACAATGAGCAGTTCTTC.

The V and J genes are TRBV7-2 and TRBJ1-1; D ambiguous. Per germline, CDR1 SGHTA and CDR2 FQGNSA. Deletions cut 2 bases from V and 3 bases from J, with 13 bases between. The CDR3 extends over 15 amino acids. CDR3 coding DNA: TGTGCCAGCAGCTTATATGGAGCTGGGGACACTGAAGCTTTCTTT. Amino acids: CASSLYGAGDTEAFF. Filled out from reference TRBV7-2 and TRBJ1-1, the complete variable domain reads GAGVSQSPSNKVTEKGKDVELRCDPISGHTALYWYRQSLGQGLEFLIYFQGNSAPDKSGLPSDRFSAERTGGSVSTLTIQRTQQEDSAVYLCASSLYGAGDTEAFFGQGTRLTVV.

This chain uses TRBV5-6 with TRBJ1-4; 10 nucleotides align to TRBD1. This CDR3 has 14 amino acids. V shed 4 bases and J 8 bases; nucleotides not matched to a gene: 5. Per germline, CDR1 SGHDT and CDR2 YYEEEE. The CDR3 protein is CASSRRDRGEKLFF. The CDR3 bases are TGTGCCAGCAGCCGCCGGGACAGGGGCGAAAAACTGTTTTTT. The full variable domain, its missing parts supplied by reference TRBV5-6 and TRBJ1-4, is DAGVTQSPTHLIKTRGQQVTLRCSPKSGHDTVSWYQQALGQGPQFIFQYYEEEERQRGNFPDRFSGHQFPNYSSELNVNALLLGDSALYLCASSRRDRGEKLFFGSGTQLSVL.

This chain uses TRBV28 with TRBJ2-4; 13 bases fit TRBD2. This CDR3 contains 15 residues. The germline CDR1 and CDR2 sequences are MDHEN and SYDVKM. The trim removed 10 bases at V and 13 bases at J, leaving 16 bases unmatched. DNA for the CDR3: TGTGCCAACCCCAAAACCGGGACTAGCGGGGAAGAGCAGTACTTC. This encodes CANPKTGTSGEEQYF.

This clonotype has a handful of counts. This chain connects TRBV6-5 to TRBJ1-5; D is undetermined. The germline V gene encodes CDR1 MNHEY and CDR2 SVGAGI. Trimming left V 3 bases short and J 1 base short, with 7 bases between. This CDR3 is 14 amino acids long. The DNA of the CDR3 is TGTGCCAGCAGTTATGCCAGCAGCAATCAGCCCCAGCATTTT. Translated, it gives CASSYASSNQPQHF.

The rearrangement uses TRBV30 and TRBJ2-7; D possibly matches TRBD1 or TRBD2 (5 bases each). CDR3 length: 14 residues. Per the germline V gene, CDR1 is GTSNPN and CDR2 is SVGIG (reference sequence). With 1 base removed from V and 5 bases from J, the gap between germline ends came to 15 bases. CDR3 region: CAWSARGFRDEQYF. The CDR3, as DNA: TGTGCCTGGAGTGCCCGGGGATTCAGGGACGAGCAGTACTTC.